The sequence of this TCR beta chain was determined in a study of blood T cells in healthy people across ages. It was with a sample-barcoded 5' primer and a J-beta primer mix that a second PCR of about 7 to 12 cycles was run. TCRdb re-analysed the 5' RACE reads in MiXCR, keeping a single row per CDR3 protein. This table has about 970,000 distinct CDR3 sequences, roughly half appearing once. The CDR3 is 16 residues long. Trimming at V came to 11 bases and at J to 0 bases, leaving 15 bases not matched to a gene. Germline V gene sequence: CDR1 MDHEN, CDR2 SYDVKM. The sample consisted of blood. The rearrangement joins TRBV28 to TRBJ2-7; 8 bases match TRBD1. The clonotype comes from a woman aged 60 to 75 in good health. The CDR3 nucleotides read TGTGCCGGCATCGCTTACCCGGACAGGGACTCCTACGAGCAGTACTTC. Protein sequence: CAGIAYPDRDSYEQYF.